This T cell receptor beta chain was identified in a study of T and B cells in COVID-19 patients. As for the study in general: About 90% of the roughly 20 active-infection patients had comorbidities associated with unfavorable COVID-19 outcome. Whole-study results and caveats: Of thousands of TCR clusters found only in the recovered cohort, a few dozen had low generation probability.

Blood genomic DNA input for TRB amplification was about 240-550 ng. TRB rearrangements were amplified by multiplex PCR with BIOMED2 TRB-A/B primers. TCRdb recomputed calls from the multiplex PCR reads with MiXCR, one row per CDR3 protein. The repertoire holds 3,000 to 4,000 distinct CDR3 sequences, with over 20% as singletons. This clonotype is medium-sized by share. The antigen is unknown. The receptor was isolated from a human donor with active COVID-19. Input material: blood.

The CDR3 reads CASSPPTVNYGYTF. CDR3 in DNA: TGTGCCAGCTCACCTCCGACGGTCAACTATGGCTACACCTTC. V gene TRBV18 combines with J gene TRBJ1-2, with D hard to call. The CDR3 contains 14 residues. Trimming pared 3 bases from V and 2 bases from J, leaving 10 bases between. Germline values: CDR1 KGHSH, CDR2 LQKENI. Using reference TRBV18 and TRBJ1-2 for the parts outside the CDR3, the full variable domain is NAGVMQNPRHLVRRRGQEARLRCSPMKGHSHVYWYRQLPEEGLKFMVYLQKENIIDESGMPKERFSAEFPKEGPSILRIQQVVRGDSAAYFCASSPPTVNYGYTFGSGTRLTVV.